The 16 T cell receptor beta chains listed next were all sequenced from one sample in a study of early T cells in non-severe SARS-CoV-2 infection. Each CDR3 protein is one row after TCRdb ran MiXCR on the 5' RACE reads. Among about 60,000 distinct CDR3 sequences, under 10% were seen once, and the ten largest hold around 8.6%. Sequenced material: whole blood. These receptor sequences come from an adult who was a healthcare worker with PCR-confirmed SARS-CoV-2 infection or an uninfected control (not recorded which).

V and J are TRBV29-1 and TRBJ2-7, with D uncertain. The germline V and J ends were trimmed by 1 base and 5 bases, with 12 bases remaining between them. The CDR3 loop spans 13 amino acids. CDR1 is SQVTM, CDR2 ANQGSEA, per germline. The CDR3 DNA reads TGCAGCGTTGAAGCAGGATGGCCCGACGAGCAGTACTTC. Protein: CSVEAGWPDEQYF.

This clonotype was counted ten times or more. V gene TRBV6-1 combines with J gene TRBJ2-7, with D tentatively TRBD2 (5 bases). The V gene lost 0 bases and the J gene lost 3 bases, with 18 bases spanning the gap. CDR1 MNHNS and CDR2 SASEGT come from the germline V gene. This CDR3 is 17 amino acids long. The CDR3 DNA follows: TGTGCCAGCAGTGAAGCCTTGCTAGCCTTGGCTATCTACGAGCAGTACTTC. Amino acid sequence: CASSEALLALAIYEQYF.

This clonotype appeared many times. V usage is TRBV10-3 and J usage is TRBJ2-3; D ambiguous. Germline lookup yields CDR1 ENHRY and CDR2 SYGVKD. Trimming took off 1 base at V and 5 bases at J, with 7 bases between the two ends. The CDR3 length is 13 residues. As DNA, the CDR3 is TGTGCCATCAGTGAGTTAAGGGAAGATACGCAGTATTTT. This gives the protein CAISELREDTQYF.

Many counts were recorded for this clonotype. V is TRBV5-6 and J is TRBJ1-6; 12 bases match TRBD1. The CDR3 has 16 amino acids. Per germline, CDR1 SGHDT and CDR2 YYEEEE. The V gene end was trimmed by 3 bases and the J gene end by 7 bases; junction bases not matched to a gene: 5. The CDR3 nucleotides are TGTGCCAGCAGCTGGGGGACAGGGGGCCGAAATTCACCCCTCCACTTT. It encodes CASSWGTGGRNSPLHF.

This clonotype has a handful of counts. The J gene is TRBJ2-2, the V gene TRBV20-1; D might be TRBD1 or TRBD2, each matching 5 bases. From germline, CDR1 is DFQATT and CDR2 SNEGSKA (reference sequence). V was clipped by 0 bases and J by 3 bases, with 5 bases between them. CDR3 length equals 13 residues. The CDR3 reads CSAREGDTGELFF. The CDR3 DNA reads TGCAGTGCTAGAGAGGGGGACACCGGGGAGCTGTTTTTT.

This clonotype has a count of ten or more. CDR3 in amino acids: CASSPGTSTTDTQYF. As DNA, the CDR3 is TGCGCCAGCAGCCCGGGGACTAGCACCACAGATACGCAGTATTTT. The chain carries TRBV4-1 and TRBJ2-3; TRBD2 aligns across 9 bases. Germline V gene lookup returns CDR1 MGHRA and CDR2 YSYEKL. CDR3 length: 15 amino acids. The J segment lost 2 bases and the V segment lost 4 bases, leaving 4 bases of the junction unmatched.

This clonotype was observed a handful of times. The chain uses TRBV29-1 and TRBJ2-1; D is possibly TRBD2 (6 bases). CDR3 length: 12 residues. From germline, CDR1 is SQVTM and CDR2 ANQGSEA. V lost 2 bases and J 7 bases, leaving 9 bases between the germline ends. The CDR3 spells CSVERRGNEQFF. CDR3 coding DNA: TGCAGCGTTGAACGCCGGGGGAATGAGCAGTTCTTC.

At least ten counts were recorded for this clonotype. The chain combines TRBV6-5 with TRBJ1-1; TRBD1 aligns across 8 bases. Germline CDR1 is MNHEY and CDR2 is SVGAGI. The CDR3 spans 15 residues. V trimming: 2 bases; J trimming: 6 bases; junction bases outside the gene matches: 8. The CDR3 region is CASSYSQQGGPEAFF. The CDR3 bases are TGTGCCAGCAGTTACAGTCAACAGGGGGGCCCTGAAGCTTTCTTT.

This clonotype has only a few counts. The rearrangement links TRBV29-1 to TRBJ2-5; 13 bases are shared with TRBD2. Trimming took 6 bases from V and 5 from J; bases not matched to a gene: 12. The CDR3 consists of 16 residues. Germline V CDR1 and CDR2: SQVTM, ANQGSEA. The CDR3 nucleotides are TGCAGCGTCGGCCAAGGACTAGCGGGAGTTAGGGAGACCCAGTACTTC. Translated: CSVGQGLAGVRETQYF.

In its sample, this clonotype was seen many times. The CDR3 coding sequence is TGTGCCAGCGGCCTCCCGCTAGCGGTCAATGAGCAGTTCTTC. This gives the protein CASGLPLAVNEQFF. This chain joins TRBV27 and TRBJ2-1; 7 bases are shared with TRBD2. The length of the CDR3 is 14 residues. Unmatched junction bases numbered 10, after V lost 8 bases and J lost 6 bases. CDR1 and CDR2 (germline): MNHEY, SMNVEV (reference sequence).

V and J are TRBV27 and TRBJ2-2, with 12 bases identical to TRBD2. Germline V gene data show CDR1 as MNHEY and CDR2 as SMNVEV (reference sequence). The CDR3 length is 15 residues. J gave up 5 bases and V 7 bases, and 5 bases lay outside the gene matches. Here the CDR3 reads CASNRLAGDTGELFF. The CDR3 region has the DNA TGTGCCAGCAACCGACTAGCGGGAGATACCGGGGAGCTGTTTTTT.

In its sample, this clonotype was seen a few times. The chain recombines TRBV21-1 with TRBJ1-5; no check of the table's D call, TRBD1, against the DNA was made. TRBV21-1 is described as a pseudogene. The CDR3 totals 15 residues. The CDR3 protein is CASSKRGRYNQPQHF. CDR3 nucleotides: TGTGCCAGCAGCAAAAGGGGCAGGTACAATCAGCCCCAGCATTTT.

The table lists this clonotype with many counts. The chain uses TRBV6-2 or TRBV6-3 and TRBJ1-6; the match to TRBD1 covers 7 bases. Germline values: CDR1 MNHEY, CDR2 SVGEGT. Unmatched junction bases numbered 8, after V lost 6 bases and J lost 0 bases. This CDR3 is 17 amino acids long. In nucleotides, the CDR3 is TGTGCCAGCAGCCCTATGGGACAGAGCTCCTATAATTCACCCCTCCACTTT. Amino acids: CASSPMGQSSYNSPLHF.

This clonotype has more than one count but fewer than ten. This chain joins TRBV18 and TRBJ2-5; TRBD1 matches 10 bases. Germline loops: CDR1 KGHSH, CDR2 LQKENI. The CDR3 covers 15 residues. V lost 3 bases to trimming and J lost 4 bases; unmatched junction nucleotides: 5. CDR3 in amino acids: CASSPGQGRAETQYF. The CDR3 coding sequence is TGTGCCAGCTCACCGGGACAGGGGCGAGCAGAGACCCAGTACTTC.

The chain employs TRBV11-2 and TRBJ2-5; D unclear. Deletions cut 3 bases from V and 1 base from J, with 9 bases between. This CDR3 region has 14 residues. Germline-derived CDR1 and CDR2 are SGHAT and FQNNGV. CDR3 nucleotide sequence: TGTGCCAGCAGCTTCCGGACGGCCCAAGAGACCCAGTACTTC. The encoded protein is CASSFRTAQETQYF.

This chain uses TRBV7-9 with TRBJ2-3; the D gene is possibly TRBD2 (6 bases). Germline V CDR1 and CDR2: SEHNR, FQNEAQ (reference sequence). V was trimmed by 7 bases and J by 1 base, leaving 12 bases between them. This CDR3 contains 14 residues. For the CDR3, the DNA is TGTGCCAGCACCTCCGGGACTCGCACAGATACGCAGTATTTT. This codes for CASTSGTRTDTQYF.